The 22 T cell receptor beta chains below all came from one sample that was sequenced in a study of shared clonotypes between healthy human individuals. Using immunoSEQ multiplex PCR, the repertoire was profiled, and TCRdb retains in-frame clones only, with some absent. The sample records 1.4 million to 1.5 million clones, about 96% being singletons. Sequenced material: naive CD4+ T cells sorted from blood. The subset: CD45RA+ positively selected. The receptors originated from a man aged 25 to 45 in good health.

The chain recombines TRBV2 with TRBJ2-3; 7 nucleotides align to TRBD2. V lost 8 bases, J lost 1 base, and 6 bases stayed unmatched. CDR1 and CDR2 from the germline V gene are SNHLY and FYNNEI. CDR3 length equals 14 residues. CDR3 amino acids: CASGPSGRTDTQYF. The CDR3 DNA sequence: TGTGCCAGCGGACCTAGCGGCCGCACAGATACGCAGTATTTT.

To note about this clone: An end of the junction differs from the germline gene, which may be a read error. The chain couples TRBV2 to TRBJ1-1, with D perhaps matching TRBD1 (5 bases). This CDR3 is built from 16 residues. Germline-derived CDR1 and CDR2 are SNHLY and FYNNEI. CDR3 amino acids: CANSTVEGSSHTEAFF. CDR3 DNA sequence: TGTGCCAACAGTACCGTCGAGGGGAGCTCTCACACTGAAGCTTTCTTT. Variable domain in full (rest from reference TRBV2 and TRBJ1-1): EPEVTQTPSHQVTQMGQEVILRCVPISNHLYFYWYRQILGQKVEFLVSFYNNEISEKSEIFDDQFSVERPDGSNFTLKIRSTKLEDSAMYFCANSTVEGSSHTEAFFGQGTRLTVV.

The CDR3 bases are TGTGCCAGCAGTTACGCGGGGAGCGGCGAGCAGTACTTC. Residues: CASSYAGSGEQYF. The genes are TRBV6-5 and TRBJ2-7; tentative D call: TRBD2 (6 bases). CDR1 and CDR2 from the germline V gene are MNHEY and SVGAGI. There are 13 residues in the CDR3. V was trimmed by 2 bases and J by 6 bases, leaving 11 bases between them.

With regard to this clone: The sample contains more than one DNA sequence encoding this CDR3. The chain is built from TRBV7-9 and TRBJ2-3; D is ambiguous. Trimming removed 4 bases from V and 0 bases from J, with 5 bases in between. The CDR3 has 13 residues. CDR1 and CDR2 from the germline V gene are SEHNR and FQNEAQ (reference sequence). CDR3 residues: CASSYSSTDTQYF. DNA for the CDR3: TGTGCCAGCAGCTATAGCAGCACAGATACGCAGTATTTT.

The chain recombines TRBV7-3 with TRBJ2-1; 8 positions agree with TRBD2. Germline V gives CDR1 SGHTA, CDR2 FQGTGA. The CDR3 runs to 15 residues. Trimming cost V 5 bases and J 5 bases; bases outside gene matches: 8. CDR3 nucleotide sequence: TGTGCCAGCAGCGATACTAGCGGCCCGAACAATGAGCAGTTCTTC. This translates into CASSDTSGPNNEQFF.

CDR3 region: CASSQDPREANYGYTF. In DNA form, the CDR3 reads TGCGCCAGCAGCCAAGATCCGAGGGAAGCTAACTATGGCTACACCTTC. This rearrangement joins TRBV4-3 to TRBJ1-2; D remains unclear. The CDR3 is 16 amino acids. Looked up from germline, CDR1 is LGHNA and CDR2 is YSLEER. V dropped 0 bases and J dropped 0 bases, with 11 bases sitting between them.

The CDR3 protein is CASSFRGPLEQYF. DNA of the CDR3: TGTGCCAGCAGTTTTCGGGGTCCTCTCGAGCAGTACTTC. V usage is TRBV27 and J usage is TRBJ2-7; TRBD2 is a possible D gene (5 bases). The CDR3 extends over 13 amino acids. CDR1 and CDR2 (germline): MNHEY, SMNVEV (reference sequence). V lost 3 bases and J 6 bases, leaving 12 bases between the germline ends.

This CDR3 reads CASSFLLAGGFTDTQYF. The DNA for the CDR3 is TGTGCCAGCAGCTTCCTTTTAGCGGGAGGGTTCACAGATACGCAGTATTTT. V usage is TRBV7-9 and J usage is TRBJ2-3, with TRBD2 matching 11 bases. The CDR3 covers 17 residues. J was trimmed by 2 bases and V by 3 bases; bases with no gene match: 7. Germline-derived CDR1 and CDR2 are SEHNR and FQNEAQ (reference sequence).

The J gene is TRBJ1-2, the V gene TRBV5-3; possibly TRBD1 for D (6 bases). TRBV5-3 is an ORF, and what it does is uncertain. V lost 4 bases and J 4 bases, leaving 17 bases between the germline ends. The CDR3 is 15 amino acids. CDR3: CARSTGRRGTYGYTF. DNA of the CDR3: TGTGCCAGAAGCACAGGGCGTCGGGGGACCTATGGCTACACCTTC.

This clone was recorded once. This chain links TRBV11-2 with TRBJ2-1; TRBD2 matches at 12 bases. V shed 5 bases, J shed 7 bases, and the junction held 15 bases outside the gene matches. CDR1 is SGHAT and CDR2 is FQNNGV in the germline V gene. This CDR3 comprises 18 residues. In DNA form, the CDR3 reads TGTGCCAGCAGCCCTCTAGGGAATTCTAGCGGGAGGGTGAATGAGCAGTTCTTC. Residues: CASSPLGNSSGRVNEQFF.

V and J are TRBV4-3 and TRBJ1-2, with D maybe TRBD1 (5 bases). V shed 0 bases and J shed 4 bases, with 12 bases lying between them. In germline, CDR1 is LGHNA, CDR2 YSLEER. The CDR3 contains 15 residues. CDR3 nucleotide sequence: TGCGCCAGCAGCCAAGATATGGCAGGGACCTATGGCTACACCTTC. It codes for CASSQDMAGTYGYTF.

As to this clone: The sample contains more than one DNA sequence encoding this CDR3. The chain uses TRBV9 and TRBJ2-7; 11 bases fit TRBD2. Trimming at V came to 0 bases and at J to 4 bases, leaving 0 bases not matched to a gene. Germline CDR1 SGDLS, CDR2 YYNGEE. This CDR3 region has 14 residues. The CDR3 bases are TGTGCCAGCAGCGTAGGACTAGCGGGATACGAGCAGTACTTC. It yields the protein CASSVGLAGYEQYF. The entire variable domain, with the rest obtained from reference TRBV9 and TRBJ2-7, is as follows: DSGVTQTPKHLITATGQRVTLRCSPRSGDLSVYWYQQSLDQGLQFLIQYYNGEERAKGNILERFSAQQFPDLHSELNLSSLELGDSALYFCASSVGLAGYEQYFGPGTRLTVT.

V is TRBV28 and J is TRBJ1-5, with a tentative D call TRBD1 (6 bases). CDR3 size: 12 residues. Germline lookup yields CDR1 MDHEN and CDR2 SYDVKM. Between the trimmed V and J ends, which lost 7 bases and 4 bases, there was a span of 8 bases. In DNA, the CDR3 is TGTGCCAGCATTCAGGGGAATCAGCCCCAGCATTTT. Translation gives CASIQGNQPQHF.

The CDR3 coding sequence is TGTGCCAGCAGCACCTCCAGGGGTCTTCACAATGAGCAGTTCTTC. Translating it yields CASSTSRGLHNEQFF. The J gene is TRBJ2-1, the V gene TRBV9; possibly TRBD1 for D (6 bases). This CDR3 has 15 residues. V was pared by 4 bases and J by 5 bases, with 16 bases between. Germline V CDR1 and CDR2: SGDLS, YYNGEE.

CDR3 region: CASSLERITYNEQFF. CDR3 nucleotides: TGCGCCAGCAGCTTGGAACGGATTACCTACAATGAGCAGTTCTTC. The chain couples TRBV5-1 to TRBJ2-1, with no clear D. The V and J ends lost 0 bases and 2 bases respectively, with 9 bases between them. CDR1 is SGHRS and CDR2 is YFSETQ in the germline V gene. The CDR3 has 15 residues.

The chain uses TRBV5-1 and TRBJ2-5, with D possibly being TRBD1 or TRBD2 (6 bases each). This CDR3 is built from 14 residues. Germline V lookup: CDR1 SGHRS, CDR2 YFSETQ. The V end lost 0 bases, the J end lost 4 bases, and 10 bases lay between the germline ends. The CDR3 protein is CASSLGTAGETQYF. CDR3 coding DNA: TGCGCCAGCAGCTTGGGGACAGCGGGAGAGACCCAGTACTTC.

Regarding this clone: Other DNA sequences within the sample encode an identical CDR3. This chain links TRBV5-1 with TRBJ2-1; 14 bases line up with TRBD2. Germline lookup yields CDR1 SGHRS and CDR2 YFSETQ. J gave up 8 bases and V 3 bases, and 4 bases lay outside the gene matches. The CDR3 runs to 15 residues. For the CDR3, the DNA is TGCGCCAGCAGCTGGGGACTAGCGGGAGTCGATGAGCAGTTCTTC. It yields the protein CASSWGLAGVDEQFF.

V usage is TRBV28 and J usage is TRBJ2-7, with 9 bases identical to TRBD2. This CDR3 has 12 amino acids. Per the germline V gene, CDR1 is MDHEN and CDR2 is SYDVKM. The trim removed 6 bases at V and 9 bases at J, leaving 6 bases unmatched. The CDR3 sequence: CASSNSGSRQYF. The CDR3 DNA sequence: TGTGCCAGCAGCAATAGCGGGAGTAGGCAGTACTTC.

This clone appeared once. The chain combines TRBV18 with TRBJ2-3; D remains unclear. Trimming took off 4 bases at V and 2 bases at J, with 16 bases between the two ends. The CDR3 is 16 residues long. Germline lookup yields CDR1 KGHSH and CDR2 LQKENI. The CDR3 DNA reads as TGTGCCAGCTCACGGATGGGCCGCAGTAACACAGATACGCAGTATTTT. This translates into CASSRMGRSNTDTQYF.

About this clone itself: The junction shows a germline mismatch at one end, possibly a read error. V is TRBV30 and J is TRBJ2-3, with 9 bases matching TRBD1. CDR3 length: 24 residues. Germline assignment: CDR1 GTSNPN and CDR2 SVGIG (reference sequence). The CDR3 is CAGREHRDRDDPRRTDLGTDTQYF. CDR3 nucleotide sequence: TGTGCCGGGAGGGAACACCGGGACAGGGATGACCCGAGGAGGACCGACTTAGGCACAGATACGCAGTATTTT.

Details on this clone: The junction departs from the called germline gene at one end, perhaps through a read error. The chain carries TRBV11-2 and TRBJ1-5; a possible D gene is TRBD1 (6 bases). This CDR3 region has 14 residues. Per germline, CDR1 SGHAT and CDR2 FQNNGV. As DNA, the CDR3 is TGTGCCAGCAGTTTAGGACAGTTTAATCAGCCCCAGCATTTT. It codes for CASSLGQFNQPQHF.

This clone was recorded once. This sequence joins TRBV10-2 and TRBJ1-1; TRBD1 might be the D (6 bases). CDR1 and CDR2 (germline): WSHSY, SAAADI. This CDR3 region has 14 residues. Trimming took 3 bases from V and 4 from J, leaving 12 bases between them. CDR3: CASSDRGWGTEAFF. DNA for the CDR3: TGCGCCAGCAGTGACAGGGGCTGGGGCACTGAAGCTTTCTTT.